Below, 16 T cell receptor beta chains from the same sample are listed, as sequenced in a study of cytomegalovirus exposure and HLA in healthy donors. The PCR had 60 Vbeta and 13 Jbeta primers. Here immunoSEQ multiplex PCR was the method, and the copy in TCRdb shows in-frame clones only, minus some. The sample has just over 200,000 clones, approximately 70% seen once; the top ten hold around 2.6%. Sequenced: PBMCs. Receptors originate from a middle-aged man in good health and CMV-seropositive.

The CDR3 region is CASSPPRGGTGNEQFF. The CDR3 DNA follows: TGTGCCAGCAGCCCCCCTAGGGGGGGAACGGGGAATGAGCAGTTCTTC. J is TRBJ2-1 and V is TRBV7-2; TRBD2 is a possible D gene (7 bases). Trimming shortened V by 5 bases and J by 7 bases, and 21 bases separated the two germline ends. The length of the CDR3 is 16 residues. Looked up from germline, CDR1 is SGHTA and CDR2 is FQGNSA. Full variable domain (remainder filled in from reference TRBV7-2 and TRBJ2-1): GAGVSQSPSNKVTEKGKDVELRCDPISGHTALYWYRQSLGQGLEFLIYFQGNSAPDKSGLPSDRFSAERTGGSVSTLTIQRTQQEDSAVYLCASSPPRGGTGNEQFFGPGTRLTVL.

The gene calls are TRBV29-1 and TRBJ2-5, with TRBD1 as a possible D gene (5 bases). V was cut by 5 bases and J by 2 bases, with 18 bases left in between. This CDR3 comprises 15 residues. The germline CDR1 and CDR2 sequences are SQVTM and ANQGSEA. CDR3 loop: CSVRLTADDQETQYF. The DNA for the CDR3 is TGCAGCGTTCGCCTGACAGCCGATGATCAAGAGACCCAGTACTTC.

DNA of the CDR3: TGTGCCAGCACCCGAGGGCCCCCGTCAGGCTACACCTTC. This sequence encodes CASTRGPPSGYTF. This chain connects TRBV6-1 to TRBJ1-2; D gene unclear. CDR3 length: 13 residues. Germline CDR1 MNHNS, CDR2 SASEGT. V lost 7 bases, J lost 8 bases, and 17 bases lay in between.

This chain joins TRBV4-1 and TRBJ2-7; D unresolved. Germline loops: CDR1 MGHRA, CDR2 YSYEKL. The CDR3 is 14 residues long. V lost 0 bases to trimming and J lost 4 bases, with 10 bases between them. CDR3 residues: CASSQDVGQYEQYF. CDR3 nucleotides: TGCGCCAGCAGCCAAGACGTGGGCCAGTACGAGCAGTACTTC.

This clone has a handful of counts. The chain employs TRBV2 and TRBJ2-2; maybe TRBD1 (5 bases). V dropped 6 bases and J dropped 7 bases, with 9 bases sitting between them. From germline, CDR1 is SNHLY and CDR2 FYNNEI. CDR3 size: 12 residues. The CDR3 bases are TGTGCCAGCAGGGACACAGGCGGGGAGCTGTTTTTT. This sequence encodes CASRDTGGELFF.

The chain couples TRBV13 to TRBJ1-5; 10 nucleotides line up with TRBD1. The CDR3 extends over 16 amino acids. The V gene end was trimmed by 5 bases and the J gene end by 0 bases; junction bases not matched to a gene: 4. Germline V gene sequence: CDR1 PRHDT, CDR2 FYEKMQ (reference sequence). DNA for the CDR3: TGTGCCAGCAGCCCTCGACAGGGGGCTAGCAATCAGCCCCAGCATTTT. It encodes CASSPRQGASNQPQHF.

This clone turned up a few times. This sequence joins TRBV19 and TRBJ1-6; D is unresolved. V lost 5 bases and J 0 bases, leaving 14 bases between the germline ends. This CDR3 spans 17 amino acids. Germline values: CDR1 LNHDA, CDR2 SQIVND (reference sequence). The CDR3 nucleotides are TGTGCCAGTAGTCCTCGCCAGGCGAGCTCCTATAATTCACCCCTCCACTTT. This sequence encodes CASSPRQASSYNSPLHF.

The rearrangement links TRBV6-6 to TRBJ2-1, with TRBD2 identical over 8 bases. Germline CDR1 is MNHNY and CDR2 is SVGAGI (reference sequence). This CDR3 comprises 15 residues. The V gene end was trimmed by 1 base and the J gene end by 5 bases; junction bases not matched to a gene: 4. The CDR3 spells CASSYYRGGDNEQFF. DNA for the CDR3: TGTGCCAGCAGTTACTACCGGGGGGGCGACAATGAGCAGTTCTTC.

This clone has only a few counts. The chain combines TRBV4-1 with TRBJ1-5, with D possibly being TRBD1 (5 bases). The V end was cut by 1 base, the J end by 0 bases, with 13 bases between. CDR1 and CDR2 (germline): MGHRA, YSYEKL. CDR3 length equals 17 residues. CDR3 residues: CASSQGGLTISNQPQHF. CDR3 in DNA: TGCGCCAGCAGCCAAGGGGGCCTTACCATTAGCAATCAGCCCCAGCATTTT.

The chain carries TRBV4-1 and TRBJ2-2, with 7 bases matching TRBD1. CDR3 length: 15 amino acids. V was clipped by 8 bases and J by 0 bases; unmatched bases: 6. Germline V lookup: CDR1 MGHRA, CDR2 YSYEKL. The CDR3: CASGVGGANTGELFF. As DNA, the CDR3 is TGCGCCAGCGGGGTAGGGGGCGCGAACACCGGGGAGCTGTTTTTT.

This clone has only a few counts. The CDR3 loop is CASSIRLAGNLSNEQFF. In nucleotides, the CDR3 is TGTGCCAGCAGCATACGACTAGCGGGGAATCTAAGTAATGAGCAGTTCTTC. V usage is TRBV7-8 and J usage is TRBJ2-1; 11 bases align to TRBD2. The ends lost 5 bases at V and 7 bases at J; junction bases unmatched: 13. Germline values: CDR1 SGHVS, CDR2 FQNEAQ. CDR3 length: 17 amino acids.

V and J are TRBV6-5 and TRBJ1-6, with D perhaps TRBD1 (6 bases). Germline lookup yields CDR1 MNHEY and CDR2 SVGAGI. V gave up 4 bases and J gave up 12 bases, with 13 bases separating them. The CDR3 totals 13 residues. CDR3 protein: CASSSGVDLPLHF. In DNA form, the CDR3 reads TGTGCCAGCAGTTCAGGGGTCGACCTACCCCTCCACTTT.

Notes on this clone: At one of its ends the junction is not consistent with the germline gene, which may arise from a read error. This chain uses TRBV18 with TRBJ1-2, with 7 bases lining up with TRBD1. This CDR3 contains 13 residues. Germline-derived CDR1 and CDR2 are KGHSH and LQKENI. The CDR3 nucleotides are TGTGCCAGCTCACCAGGAACAGGGGAAGGCTACGCCTTC. It translates to CASSPGTGEGYAF.

The rearrangement links TRBV11-2 to TRBJ2-2, with TRBD2 as a possible D gene (5 bases). V was trimmed by 3 bases and J by 8 bases, leaving 13 bases between them. This CDR3 is 14 amino acids long. From germline, CDR1 is SGHAT and CDR2 FQNNGV. CDR3 sequence (DNA): TGTGCCAGCAGCTTGATGGCGGGTCCGGGGGAGCTGTTTTTT. It is translated as CASSLMAGPGELFF.

This clone was seen only a few times. V gene TRBV18 combines with J gene TRBJ1-5; a weak D match, TRBD1 (5 bases). The germline gives CDR1 KGHSH, CDR2 LQKENI. V lost 3 bases and J lost 4, with 13 bases in between. The CDR3 extends over 15 amino acids. The CDR3 coding sequence is TGTGCCAGCTCACCGGAATCGGGGGAGAATCAGCCCCAGCATTTT. This encodes CASSPESGENQPQHF.

This chain connects TRBV6-5 to TRBJ1-2, with D maybe TRBD1 (5 bases). CDR1 and CDR2 from the germline V gene are MNHEY and SVGAGI. Trimming removed 9 bases at V and 8 bases at J, with 16 bases between. The CDR3 contains 12 residues. CDR3 sequence reads: CASGFGGGGYTF. The CDR3 DNA reads TGTGCCAGTGGATTTGGGGGGGGAGGCTACACCTTC.